This T cell receptor beta chain stems from a study of blood T cell repertoires in COVID-19. Per the germline V gene, CDR1 is SNHLY and CDR2 is FYNNEI. Trimming removed 4 bases from V and 3 bases from J; junction bases left unmatched: 5. CDR3 length: 15 residues. This clone showed up just once. Clones were read by immunoSEQ multiplex PCR, and TCRdb kept only the in-frame ones, dropping some. The table lists hundreds of thousands of clones, 90% to 95% of them singletons. The sequenced material came from peripheral blood. This clonotype originated in a man in his 60s with COVID-19, enrolled during active disease. The chain is built from TRBV2 and TRBJ1-2, with 10 bases matching TRBD1. The CDR3 is CASSVRQGADYGYTF. CDR3 nucleotide sequence: TGTGCCAGCAGTGTAAGACAGGGGGCGGACTATGGCTACACCTTC.